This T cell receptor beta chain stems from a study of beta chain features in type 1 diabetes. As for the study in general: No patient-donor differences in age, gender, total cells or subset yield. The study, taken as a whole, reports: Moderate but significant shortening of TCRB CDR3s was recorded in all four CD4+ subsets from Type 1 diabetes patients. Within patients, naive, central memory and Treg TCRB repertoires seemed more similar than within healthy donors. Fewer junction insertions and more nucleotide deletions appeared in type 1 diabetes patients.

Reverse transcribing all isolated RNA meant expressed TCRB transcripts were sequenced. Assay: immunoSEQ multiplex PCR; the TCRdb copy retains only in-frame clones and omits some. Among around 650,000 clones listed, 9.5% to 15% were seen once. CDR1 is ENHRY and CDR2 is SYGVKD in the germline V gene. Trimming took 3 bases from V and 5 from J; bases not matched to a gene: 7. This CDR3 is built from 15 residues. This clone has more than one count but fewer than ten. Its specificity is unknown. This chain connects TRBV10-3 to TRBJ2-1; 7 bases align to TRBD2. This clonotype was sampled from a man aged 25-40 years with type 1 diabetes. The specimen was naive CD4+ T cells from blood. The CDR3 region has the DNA TGTGCCATCAGTGAAGGACTAGACTCGAACAATGAGCAGTTCTTC. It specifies CAISEGLDSNNEQFF.